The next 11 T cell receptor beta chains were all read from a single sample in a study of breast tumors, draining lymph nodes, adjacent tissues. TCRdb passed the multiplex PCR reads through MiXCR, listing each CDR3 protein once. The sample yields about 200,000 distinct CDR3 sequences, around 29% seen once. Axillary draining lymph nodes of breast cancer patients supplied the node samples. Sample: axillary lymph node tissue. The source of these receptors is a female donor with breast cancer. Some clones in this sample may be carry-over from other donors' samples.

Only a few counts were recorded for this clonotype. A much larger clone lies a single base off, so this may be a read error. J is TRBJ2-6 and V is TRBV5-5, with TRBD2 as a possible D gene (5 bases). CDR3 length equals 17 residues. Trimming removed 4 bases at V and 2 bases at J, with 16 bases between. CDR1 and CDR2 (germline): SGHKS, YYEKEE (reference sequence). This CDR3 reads CASSRNLAGPGANVLTF. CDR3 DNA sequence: TGTGCCAGCAGCCGAAACCTAGCCGGGCCTGGGGCCAACGTCCTGACTTTC.

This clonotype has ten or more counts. The CDR3 loop is CASSLAGQGSSPLHF. The CDR3 nucleotides read TGCGCCAGCAGCTTGGCCGGGCAGGGTAGTTCACCCCTCCACTTT. This chain joins TRBV5-1 and TRBJ1-6; D might be TRBD1 (5 bases). Germline loops: CDR1 SGHRS, CDR2 YFSETQ. CDR3 length: 15 amino acids. The germline V and J ends were trimmed by 0 bases and 9 bases, with 13 bases remaining between them.

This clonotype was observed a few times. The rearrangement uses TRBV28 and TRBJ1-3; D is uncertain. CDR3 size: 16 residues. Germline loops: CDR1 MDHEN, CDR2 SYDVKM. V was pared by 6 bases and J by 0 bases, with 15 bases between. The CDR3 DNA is TGTGCCAGCAGGGGGAGGATCACCTACTCTGGAAACACCATATATTTT. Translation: CASRGRITYSGNTIYF.

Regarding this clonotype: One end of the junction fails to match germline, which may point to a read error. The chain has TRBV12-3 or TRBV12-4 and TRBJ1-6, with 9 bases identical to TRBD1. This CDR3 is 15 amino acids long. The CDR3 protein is CARSRGQGNNSPLHF. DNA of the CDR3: TGTGCCCGCAGTCGCGGACAGGGGAATAATTCGCCCCTCCACTTT.

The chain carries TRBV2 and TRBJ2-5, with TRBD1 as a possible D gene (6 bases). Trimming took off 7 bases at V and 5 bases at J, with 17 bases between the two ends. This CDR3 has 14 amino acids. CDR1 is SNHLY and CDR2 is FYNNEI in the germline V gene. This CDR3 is CASNLGAGWETQYF. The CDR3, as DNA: TGTGCCAGCAATTTGGGGGCAGGGTGGGAGACCCAGTACTTC. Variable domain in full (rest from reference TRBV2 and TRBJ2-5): EPEVTQTPSHQVTQMGQEVILRCVPISNHLYFYWYRQILGQKVEFLVSFYNNEISEKSEIFDDQFSVERPDGSNFTLKIRSTKLEDSAMYFCASNLGAGWETQYFGPGTRLLVL.

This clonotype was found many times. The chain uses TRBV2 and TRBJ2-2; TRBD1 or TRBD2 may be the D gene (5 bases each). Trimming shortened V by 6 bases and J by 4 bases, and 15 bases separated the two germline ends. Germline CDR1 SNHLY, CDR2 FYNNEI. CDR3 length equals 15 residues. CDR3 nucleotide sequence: TGTGCCAGCAGCGAGGGACCCGTCCGCACCGGGGAGCTGTTTTTT. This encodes CASSEGPVRTGELFF. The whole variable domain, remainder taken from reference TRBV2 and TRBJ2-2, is EPEVTQTPSHQVTQMGQEVILRCVPISNHLYFYWYRQILGQKVEFLVSFYNNEISEKSEIFDDQFSVERPDGSNFTLKIRSTKLEDSAMYFCASSEGPVRTGELFFGEGSRLTVL.

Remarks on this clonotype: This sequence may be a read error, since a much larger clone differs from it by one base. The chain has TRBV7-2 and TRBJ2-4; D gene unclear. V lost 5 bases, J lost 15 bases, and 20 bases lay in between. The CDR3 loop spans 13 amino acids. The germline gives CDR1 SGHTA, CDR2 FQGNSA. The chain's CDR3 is CASSPSRAFLGYF. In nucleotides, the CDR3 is TGTGCCAGCAGCCCCTCCCGGGCCTTCTTAGGGTACTTC.

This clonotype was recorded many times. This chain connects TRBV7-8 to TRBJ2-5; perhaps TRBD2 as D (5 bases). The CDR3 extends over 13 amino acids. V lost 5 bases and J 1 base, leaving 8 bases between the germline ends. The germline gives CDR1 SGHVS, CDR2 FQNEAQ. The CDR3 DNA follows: TGTGCCAGCAGCCTCGGGATCCAAGAGACCCAGTACTTC. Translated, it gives CASSLGIQETQYF.

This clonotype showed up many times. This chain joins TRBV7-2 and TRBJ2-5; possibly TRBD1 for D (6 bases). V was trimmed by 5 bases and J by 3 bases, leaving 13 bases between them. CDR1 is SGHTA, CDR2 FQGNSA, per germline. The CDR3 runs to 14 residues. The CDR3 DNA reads TGTGCCAGCAGCATGGACAGCGAGGAAGAGACCCAGTACTTC. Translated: CASSMDSEEETQYF.

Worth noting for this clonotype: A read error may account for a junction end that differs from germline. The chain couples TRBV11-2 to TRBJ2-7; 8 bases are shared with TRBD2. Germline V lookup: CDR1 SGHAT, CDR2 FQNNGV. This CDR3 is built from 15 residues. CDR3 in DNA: TGTGCCAGCAGCTTAGAAGCGGGAGCGTCCTACGAGCGGTACTTC. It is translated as CASSLEAGASYERYF.

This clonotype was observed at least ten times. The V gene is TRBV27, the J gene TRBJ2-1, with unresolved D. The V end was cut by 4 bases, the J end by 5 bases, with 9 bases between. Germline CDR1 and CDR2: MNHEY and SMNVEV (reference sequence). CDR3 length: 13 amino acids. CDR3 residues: CASSWTVNNEQFF. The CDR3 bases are TGTGCCAGCAGTTGGACGGTAAACAATGAGCAGTTCTTC.